These 27 T cell receptor beta chains came from one sample sequenced in a study of OX40 agonist ivuxolimab in advanced cancers. Method: immunoSEQ multiplex PCR; TCRdb's copy keeps in-frame clones and lacks some. The sample includes about 35,000 clones, approximately 80% of them seen just once. This material consisted of CD4+ or CD8+ T cells sorted from blood, taken in a trial of the OX40 agonist ivuxolimab. These receptors were obtained from an adult with an advanced solid tumor such as melanoma, head and neck, liver or kidney cancer.

The rearrangement uses TRBV15 and TRBJ1-6; no clear D. The germline gives CDR1 LNHNV, CDR2 YYDKDF (reference sequence). Trimming left V 0 bases short and J 14 bases short, with 11 bases between. This CDR3 is 13 amino acids long. The CDR3 coding sequence is TGTGCCACCAGCAGAGACGGGGTCGCCACCCTCCACTTT. The encoded protein is CATSRDGVATLHF. Full variable domain (remainder filled in from reference TRBV15 and TRBJ1-6): DAMVIQNPRYQVTQFGKPVTLSCSQTLNHNVMYWYQQKSSQAPKLLFHYYDKDFNNEADTPDNFQSRRPNTSFCFLDIRSPGLGDTAMYLCATSRDGVATLHFGNGTRLTVT.

This rearrangement joins TRBV7-3 to TRBJ2-3; no reliable D call. Deletions cut 4 bases from V and 2 bases from J, with 4 bases between. CDR1 is SGHTA and CDR2 is FQGTGA in the germline V gene. There are 12 residues in the CDR3. The CDR3 bases are TGTGCCAGCAGCTCGAACACAGATACGCAGTATTTT. This sequence encodes CASSSNTDTQYF.

The chain combines TRBV2 with TRBJ1-1, with no clear D. The CDR3 totals 13 residues. Germline loops: CDR1 SNHLY, CDR2 FYNNEI. The V end was cut by 0 bases, the J end by 1 base, with 3 bases between. CDR3 nucleotide sequence: TGTGCCAGCAGTGAAGCGAGGAACACTGAAGCTTTCTTT. It translates to CASSEARNTEAFF.

This CDR3 is CASSAAGGGETQYF. In DNA form, the CDR3 reads TGTGCCAGCAGTGCAGCGGGGGGCGGGGAGACCCAGTACTTC. This sequence joins TRBV6-1 and TRBJ2-5; 9 bases line up with TRBD2. V shed 4 bases, J shed 5 bases, and the junction held 5 bases outside the gene matches. This CDR3 has 14 amino acids. The V gene's germline CDR1 is MNHNS and CDR2 SASEGT.

V is TRBV5-4 and J is TRBJ2-5; D is uncertain. The germline gives CDR1 SGHNT, CDR2 YYREEE (reference sequence). The CDR3 is made up of 12 amino acids. Trimming took 0 bases from V and 5 from J, leaving 5 bases between them. CDR3 region: CASSLVGETQYF. Here the CDR3 DNA reads TGTGCCAGCAGCTTGGTAGGGGAGACCCAGTACTTC.

This clone was detected only a few times. This sequence joins TRBV11-2 and TRBJ1-3; D not resolved. The V and J ends lost 4 bases and 0 bases respectively, with 13 bases between them. This CDR3 contains 16 residues. Germline assignment: CDR1 SGHAT and CDR2 FQNNGV. CDR3 nucleotide sequence: TGTGCCAGCAGCTCCGCGGCCGGCAGCTCTGGAAACACCATATATTTT. This gives the protein CASSSAAGSSGNTIYF.

The chain recombines TRBV19 with TRBJ2-7, with D perhaps being TRBD1 or TRBD2 (5 bases each). The germline CDR1 and CDR2 sequences are LNHDA and SQIVND (reference sequence). The length of the CDR3 is 14 residues. V was trimmed by 8 bases and J by 2 bases, leaving 16 bases between them. CDR3 nucleotides: TGTGCCAGTGGAAGGGCCCCGGGGCCCTACGAGCAGTACTTC. Its translation is CASGRAPGPYEQYF.

This clone was observed once. The V and J genes are TRBV19 and TRBJ1-5; the D gene is possibly TRBD1 (6 bases). Trimming removed 5 bases at V and 6 bases at J, with 11 bases between. This CDR3 contains 13 residues. CDR1 is LNHDA and CDR2 is SQIVND in the germline V gene (reference sequence). CDR3 region: CASSPGQLQPQHF. In nucleotides, the CDR3 is TGTGCCAGTAGTCCAGGACAGCTTCAGCCCCAGCATTTT.

V and J are TRBV5-5 and TRBJ2-1; 9 nucleotides line up with TRBD2. Trimming cost V 6 bases and J 5 bases; bases outside gene matches: 9. CDR1 and CDR2 from the germline V gene are SGHKS and YYEKEE (reference sequence). CDR3 length equals 15 residues. The CDR3 is CASIRAGGKNNEQFF. The CDR3 DNA reads TGTGCCAGCATCCGAGCGGGGGGTAAAAACAATGAGCAGTTCTTC. The variable domain in full, with the rest retrieved from reference TRBV5-5 and TRBJ2-1, is DAGVTQSPTHLIKTRGQQVTLRCSPISGHKSVSWYQQVLGQGPQFIFQYYEKEERGRGNFPDRFSARQFPNYSSELNVNALLLGDSALYLCASIRAGGKNNEQFFGPGTRLTVL.

The V and J genes are TRBV5-1 and TRBJ1-2; D gene uncertain. Germline V gene lookup returns CDR1 SGHRS and CDR2 YFSETQ. The CDR3 contains 14 residues. V was clipped by 0 bases and J by 8 bases, with 14 bases between them. In DNA form, the CDR3 reads TGCGCCAGCAGCTTGGGCAGCCAACCCTTAGGCTACACCTTC. Protein product: CASSLGSQPLGYTF.

The chain is built from TRBV29-1 and TRBJ2-3, with 10 bases that match TRBD1. The J segment lost 3 bases and the V segment lost 5 bases, leaving 2 bases of the junction unmatched. The CDR3 is 13 residues long. Germline V gene data show CDR1 as SQVTM and CDR2 as ANQGSEA. CDR3 loop: CSVLDRGTDTQYF. CDR3 DNA sequence: TGCAGCGTTTTGGACAGGGGGACAGATACGCAGTATTTT.

The V gene is TRBV6-6, the J gene TRBJ2-7; D remains unclear. The CDR3 contains 15 residues. The germline V gene encodes CDR1 MNHNY and CDR2 SVGAGI (reference sequence). The V end was cut by 6 bases, the J end by 2 bases, with 17 bases between. CDR3 in amino acids: CASSQQLSLPYEQYF. DNA of the CDR3: TGTGCCAGCAGCCAACAGCTGAGCTTGCCCTACGAGCAGTACTTC.

J is TRBJ2-1 and V is TRBV19, with 8 bases fitting TRBD1. Germline CDR1 is LNHDA and CDR2 is SQIVND (reference sequence). Trimming took 6 bases from V and 7 from J; bases not matched to a gene: 14. This CDR3 has 16 residues. The CDR3 DNA reads TGTGCCAGTAGCGATCGGCCAGGGGGCAAGTGGAATGAGCAGTTCTTC. Translated, it gives CASSDRPGGKWNEQFF.

The chain employs TRBV11-2 and TRBJ1-1, with D perhaps TRBD1 (6 bases). This CDR3 is 15 amino acids long. V shed 0 bases and J shed 5 bases, with 13 bases lying between them. CDR1 and CDR2 from the germline V gene are SGHAT and FQNNGV. The CDR3 DNA follows: TGTGCCAGCAGCTTAGATCCAGGGGTGGGGACTGAAGCTTTCTTT. Protein product: CASSLDPGVGTEAFF.

This clone has just a few counts. The V and J genes are TRBV6-5 and TRBJ1-2; no firm D call. Trimming stripped 5 bases from V and 5 bases from J, with 6 bases between. The length of the CDR3 is 11 residues. CDR1 MNHEY and CDR2 SVGAGI come from the germline V gene. The CDR3 DNA reads as TGTGCCAGCAGTGACAATTATGGCTACACCTTC. Protein: CASSDNYGYTF.

Written as DNA, the CDR3 is TGTGCCAGCAGCTTATCCCGGAGAAGGGGAGAGACCCAGTACTTC. This encodes CASSLSRRRGETQYF. This sequence joins TRBV7-9 and TRBJ2-5, with D maybe TRBD1 (5 bases). Germline V lookup: CDR1 SEHNR, CDR2 FQNEAQ (reference sequence). This CDR3 region has 15 residues. Trimming removed 2 bases at V and 4 bases at J, with 14 bases between.

The rearrangement joins TRBV7-6 to TRBJ2-3; D could derive from TRBD1 or TRBD2 (5 bases each). The CDR3 covers 15 residues. V lost 0 bases, J lost 4 bases, and 11 bases lay in between. CDR1 and CDR2 from the germline V gene are SGHVS and FNYEAQ. In DNA, the CDR3 is TGTGCCAGCAGCTTAGCGATAAGGGACGCAGATACGCAGTATTTT. Translated: CASSLAIRDADTQYF.

This chain connects TRBV7-9 to TRBJ1-3; D is uncertain. The CDR3 loop spans 15 amino acids. Germline CDR1 reads SEHNR; CDR2 reads FQNEAQ (reference sequence). Deletions cut 0 bases from V and 0 bases from J, with 6 bases between. The CDR3 DNA is TGTGCCAGCAGCTTAGCGGGGAGCTCTGGAAACACCATATATTTT. It is translated as CASSLAGSSGNTIYF.

V and J are TRBV30 and TRBJ2-3, with D possibly being TRBD1 or TRBD2 (6 bases each). The CDR3 covers 15 residues. Trimming cost V 4 bases and J 8 bases, with 22 bases left between them. Germline loops: CDR1 GTSNPN, CDR2 SVGIG (reference sequence). The CDR3 nucleotides are TGTGCCTGGATTCCCCTTTCGGGGGCGTCGGTTACGCAGTATTTT. It translates to CAWIPLSGASVTQYF.

The rearrangement links TRBV9 to TRBJ2-2; a weak D match, TRBD1 (5 bases). V lost 3 bases, J lost 2 bases, and 11 bases lay in between. Looked up from germline, CDR1 is SGDLS and CDR2 is YYNGEE. This CDR3 is built from 15 residues. CDR3 sequence (DNA): TGTGCCAGCAGCGGGCGGACAACCAACACCGGGGAGCTGTTTTTT. This translates into CASSGRTTNTGELFF.

The chain recombines TRBV6-5 with TRBJ1-1, with D possibly TRBD1 on 5 matching bases. V lost 3 bases and J 1 base, leaving 12 bases between the germline ends. The CDR3 contains 15 residues. The germline V gene has CDR1 MNHEY and CDR2 SVGAGI. The CDR3 reads CASSYGGSQNTEAFF. The CDR3 DNA reads TGTGCCAGCAGTTATGGGGGGAGCCAGAACACTGAAGCTTTCTTT.

The genes are TRBV7-9 and TRBJ2-1; D is unresolved. Trimming took 2 bases from V and 2 from J, leaving 10 bases between them. Germline CDR1 is SEHNR and CDR2 is FQNEAQ (reference sequence). The CDR3 spans 15 residues. The CDR3 spells CASSLMVATYNEQFF. For the CDR3, the DNA is TGTGCCAGCAGCTTAATGGTGGCTACCTACAATGAGCAGTTCTTC.

In nucleotides, the CDR3 is TGTGCCAGCAGCATGACAGGACTCATTACAGATACGCAGTATTTT. Protein sequence: CASSMTGLITDTQYF. This chain links TRBV7-3 with TRBJ2-3; possibly TRBD1 for D (6 bases). The CDR3 spans 15 residues. Germline-derived CDR1 and CDR2 are SGHTA and FQGTGA. Between the trimmed V and J ends, which lost 5 bases and 3 bases, there was a span of 15 bases.

The chain employs TRBV11-2 and TRBJ1-1; no definite D call. Per the germline V gene, CDR1 is SGHAT and CDR2 is FQNNGV. The V gene lost 5 bases and the J gene lost 4 bases, with 8 bases spanning the gap. The CDR3 sequence is 12 residues long. In DNA form, the CDR3 reads TGTGCCAGCAGCCCCCTGGGCACTGAAGCTTTCTTT. Protein: CASSPLGTEAFF.

The CDR3 DNA follows: TGTGCCAGCAGTCAATTCTATGAGGAGACCCAGTACTTC. It encodes CASSQFYEETQYF. The chain employs TRBV28 and TRBJ2-5, with no clear D. V shed 5 bases and J shed 5 bases, with 12 bases lying between them. The germline gives CDR1 MDHEN, CDR2 SYDVKM. The CDR3 length is 13 residues.

This rearrangement joins TRBV11-2 to TRBJ2-3; 9 nucleotides agree with TRBD2. This CDR3 has 15 residues. The V and J ends lost 4 bases and 3 bases, in that order; junction bases with no gene match: 5. Germline CDR1 reads SGHAT; CDR2 reads FQNNGV. The CDR3 loop reads CASSSTSGSTDTQYF. The CDR3 coding sequence is TGTGCCAGCAGCTCGACTAGCGGTTCTACAGATACGCAGTATTTT. The full variable domain, with the rest looked up from reference TRBV11-2 and TRBJ2-3, is EAGVAQSPRYKIIEKRQSVAFWCNPISGHATLYWYQQILGQGPKLLIQFQNNGVVDDSQLPKDRFSAERLKGVDSTLKIQPAKLEDSAVYLCASSSTSGSTDTQYFGPGTRLTVL.

The chain has TRBV7-7 and TRBJ2-3, with D maybe TRBD2 (5 bases). Looked up from germline, CDR1 is SSHAT and CDR2 is FNYEAQ (reference sequence). The ends were cut back, 4 bases at V and 2 bases at J, with 13 bases in the middle. The CDR3 length is 15 residues. CDR3: CASSSRGDFTDTQYF. The CDR3 nucleotides read TGTGCCAGCAGCTCTCGGGGAGACTTCACAGATACGCAGTATTTT.